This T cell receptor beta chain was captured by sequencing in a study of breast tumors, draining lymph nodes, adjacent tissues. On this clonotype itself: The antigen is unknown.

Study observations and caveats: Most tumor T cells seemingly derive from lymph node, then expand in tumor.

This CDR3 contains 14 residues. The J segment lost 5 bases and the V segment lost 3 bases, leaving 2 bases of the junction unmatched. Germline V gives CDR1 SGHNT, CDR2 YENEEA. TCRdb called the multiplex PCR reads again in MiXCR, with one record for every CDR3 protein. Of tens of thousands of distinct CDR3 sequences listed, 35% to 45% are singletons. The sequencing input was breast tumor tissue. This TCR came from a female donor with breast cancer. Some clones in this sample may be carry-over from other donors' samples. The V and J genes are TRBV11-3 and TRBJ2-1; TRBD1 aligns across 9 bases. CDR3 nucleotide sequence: TGTGCCAGCAGCTTGGGACAGGGAAACAATGAGCAGTTCTTC. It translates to CASSLGQGNNEQFF.